This T cell receptor beta chain was identified during a study of blood T cell repertoires in COVID-19. Researchers sorted participants into cohorts using their self-reported clinical history. Clones were sequenced by immunoSEQ multiplex PCR, and TCRdb holds only the in-frame ones, with some missing. The repertoire holds hundreds of thousands of clones, with about 88% as singletons. Germline V gene sequence: CDR1 DFQATT, CDR2 SNEGSKA (reference sequence). V was cut by 3 bases and J by 4 bases, with 15 bases left in between. This CDR3 region has 14 residues. Sequenced: PBMCs or T cells enriched from blood (not recorded which). The chain employs TRBV20-1 and TRBJ1-2; TRBD1 might be the D (5 bases). The sequence was collected from a man in his fifties or sixties who had recovered from COVID-19. CDR3 in amino acids: CSASEQGLPYGYTF. DNA of the CDR3: TGCAGTGCTAGTGAGCAGGGTCTACCCTATGGCTACACCTTC.